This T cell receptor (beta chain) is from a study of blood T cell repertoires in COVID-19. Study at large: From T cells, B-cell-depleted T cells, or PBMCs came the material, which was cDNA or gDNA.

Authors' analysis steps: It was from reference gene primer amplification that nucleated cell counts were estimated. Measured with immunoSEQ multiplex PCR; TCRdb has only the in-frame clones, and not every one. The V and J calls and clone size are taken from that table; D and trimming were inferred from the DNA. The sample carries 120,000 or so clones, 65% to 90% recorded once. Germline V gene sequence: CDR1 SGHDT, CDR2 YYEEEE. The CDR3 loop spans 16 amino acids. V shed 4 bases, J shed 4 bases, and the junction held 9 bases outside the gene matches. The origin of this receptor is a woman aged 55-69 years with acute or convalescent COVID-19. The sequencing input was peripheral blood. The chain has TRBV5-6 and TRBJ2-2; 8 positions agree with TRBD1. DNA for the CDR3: TGTGCCAGCAGCCTGTCGCAGGGGGCGCGCACCGGGGAGCTGTTTTTT. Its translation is CASSLSQGARTGELFF.